The clone carrying this TCR beta chain occurred a few times. Its antigen is not known. Germline CDR1 SQVTM, CDR2 ANQGSEA. The CDR3 sequence is 11 residues long. The V end lost 4 bases, the J end lost 6 bases, and 10 bases lay between the germline ends. The source of the sample is a study of shared clonotypes between healthy human individuals. General study results and limits: Among donors, sharing of clonotypes was expected to be affected by sequencing depth.

For every subset, genomic DNA was evenly distributed across several immunoSEQ plates. Profiling relied on immunoSEQ multiplex PCR, and the TCRdb table lists in-frame clones only, not all of them. The repertoire holds about 600,000 clones, with around 78% as singletons. The sample taken for sequencing was PBMCs. The chain employs TRBV29-1 and TRBJ2-7; no reliable D call. The receptor comes from a middle-aged woman in good health. Some clones in this sample may be carry-over from other donors' samples. CDR3 DNA sequence: TGCAGCGTTGGGCCAGCTGGCGAGCAGTACTTC. Translated: CSVGPAGEQYF.